This is a list of T cell receptor beta chains from one sample in a study of monozygotic twins with cystic fibrosis. The data were produced by immunoSEQ multiplex PCR, yet TCRdb's version contains in-frame clones alone and is incomplete. This table has about 9,100 clones, over 80% appearing once. The material sequenced was blood. The receptors were gathered from a boy between 2 and 10 years old with cystic fibrosis. The CDR3 runs from the conserved cysteine through the conserved F or W. Each record gives: V gene, D gene, clone size, J gene, CDR3 DNA, CDR3 protein. The D gene is left open where the match is weak. Rows give clone size only sometimes, using once, few, many, or a class for an expanded clone.

>TRBV11-2|-|-|TRBJ1-4
TGTGCCAGCAGCGGTCAAAGTGAAAAACTGTTTTTT
CASSGQSEKLFF
>TRBV11-3|-|-|TRBJ1-5
TGTGCCAGCAGCTTATATGTTCTGGGTCCCCAGCATTTT
CASSLYVLGPQHF
>TRBV15|-|once|TRBJ1-1
TGTGCCACCAGCCTTCGGGCGGATGAAGCTTTCTTT
CATSLRADEAFF
>TRBV7-6|-|-|TRBJ1-2
TGTGCCAGCAGCTTAGGGACAGATCGCCCCTACACCTTC
CASSLGTDRPYTF
>TRBV4-3|-|-|TRBJ2-3
TGCGCCAGCAGCCAAGAAAGGTTTTACACAGATACGCAGTATTTT
CASSQERFYTDTQYF
>TRBV2|TRBD1|-|TRBJ2-2
TGTGCCAGCAGTCGGGACAGGGGAGCCGGGGAGCTGTTTTTT
CASSRDRGAGELFF
>TRBV25-1|-|-|TRBJ1-2
TGTGCCAGCAGTGATTTTGGGGAGGGCTACACCTTC
CASSDFGEGYTF
>TRBV27|-|-|TRBJ1-2
TGTGCCAGCAGTTCCCCGAATAACTATGGCTACACCTTC
CASSSPNNYGYTF
>TRBV7-2|-|once|TRBJ1-5
TGTGCCAGCAGCTTAACCGGATTTGGGCAGCCCCAGCATTTT
CASSLTGFGQPQHF
>TRBV7-8|-|-|TRBJ1-2
TGTGCCAGCAGCTTAGCGGGGGGCTATGGCTACACCTTC
CASSLAGGYGYTF
>TRBV7-2|TRBD2|-|TRBJ2-1
TGTGCCAGCAGCTTAACGGGGGGGCCTGGTGAGCAGTTCTTC
CASSLTGGPGEQFF
>TRBV7-6|-|-|TRBJ2-2
TGTGCCAGCAGGGATAGGGTCGGAGGTCAGGGGAGAGGGGAGCTGTTTTTT
CASRDRVGGQGRGELFF
>TRBV7-8|-|few|TRBJ1-5
TGTGCCAGCAGCTTAGATAGCAATCAGCCCCAGCATTTT
CASSLDSNQPQHF
>TRBV4-1|-|-|TRBJ1-5
TGCGCCAGCAGCCAAGATAGCGGGAAGCCCCAGCATTTT
CASSQDSGKPQHF
>TRBV9|-|-|TRBJ1-5
TGTGCCAGCAGCGTAGGGAACGGAGCGGAGCCCCAGCATTTT
CASSVGNGAEPQHF
>TRBV11-2|-|-|TRBJ1-1
TGTGCCAGCAGCTTAGGTCAGAAAAACTTATTT
CASSLGQKNLF